The 30 T cell receptor beta chains below come from one sample, sequenced in a study of tumor and adjacent non-tumor tissue in lung cancer. The library came from three nested PCR rounds adapted from ARM-PCR protocols. From the multiplex PCR reads, TCRdb called clonotypes with MiXCR, one entry per CDR3 protein. The sample contains tens of thousands of distinct CDR3 sequences, roughly two thirds of which appear only once. This sample's RNA came from whole unsorted tissue. Distant lung tissue was collected more than 3 cm away from the tumor edge. Sequenced input: distant non-tumor lung tissue. Source of these receptors: a woman aged 40 to 50 with non-small cell lung cancer.

Remarks on this clonotype: An end of the junction differs from the germline gene, which may be a read error. The chain recombines TRBV11-2 with TRBJ2-6; maybe TRBD1 (5 bases). Germline CDR1 and CDR2: SGHAT and FQNNGV. CDR3 length: 16 amino acids. CDR3 region: CASRWSDLSGANVPTF. The CDR3 DNA reads as TGTGCCAGTAGATGGTCAGACCTCTCTGGGGCCAACGTCCCGACTTTC.

The V call is TRBV4-1, the J call TRBJ1-2; D is unresolved. The CDR3 is 14 residues long. Germline V gene lookup returns CDR1 MGHRA and CDR2 YSYEKL. Trimming removed 1 base from V and 6 bases from J, with 12 bases in between. In DNA form, the CDR3 reads TGCGCCAGCAGCCAAGTTTTGGGCTCCCATGGCTACACCTTC. It yields the protein CASSQVLGSHGYTF.

A remark on this clonotype: At one boundary the junction diverges from the germline segment, which might be a read error. The CDR3 loop is CGSGRGRTDRQYF. CDR3 DNA: TGTGGCAGCGGTAGGGGGCGCACAGATAGGCAGTATTTT. V is TRBV6-1 and J is TRBJ2-3; TRBD1 matches at 7 bases. Germline CDR1 is MNHNS and CDR2 is SASEGT. CDR3 length: 13 amino acids.

As for this clonotype: An end of the junction does not agree with germline; a read error may underlie this. This chain uses TRBV6-5 with TRBJ2-1, with TRBD2 matching 7 bases. This CDR3 spans 14 amino acids. In germline, CDR1 is MNHEY, CDR2 SVGAGI. As DNA, the CDR3 is TGCGCCAGCAGCGGGGACGGAAACTACAATGTGCAGTCCTTC. Residues: CASSGDGNYNVQSF.

In the case of this clonotype: One end of the junction is discordant with germline, which a read error may explain. The chain links TRBV10-3 to TRBJ1-5; a weak D match, TRBD1 (6 bases). Germline assignment: CDR1 ENHRY and CDR2 SYGVKD. The length of the CDR3 is 13 residues. DNA for the CDR3: TGTGCCATCAGCAAGGGGGGCAATCAGCTCCAGCATTTT. Translated, it gives CAISKGGNQLQHF.

The V call is TRBV11-2, the J call TRBJ2-1; 8 positions agree with TRBD1. The CDR3 sequence is 15 residues long. With V trimmed by 8 bases and J by 6 bases, 12 bases remained unmatched. Germline values: CDR1 SGHAT, CDR2 FQNNGV. The CDR3 DNA reads as TGTGCCAGCTGCTGGACAGGGTCAGGTTGCAATGAGCAGTTCTTC. This encodes CASCWTGSGCNEQFF.

In the case of this clonotype: Since a much larger clone is just one base distant, this may be a read error. The chain employs TRBV6-5 and TRBJ2-4; 11 bases are a match to TRBD1. CDR1 is MNHEY and CDR2 is SVGAGI in the germline V gene. Trimming took 0 bases from V and 0 from J; bases not matched to a gene: 7. The CDR3 length is 19 residues. DNA for the CDR3: TGTGCCAGCAGTTACTCCGGGACAGGGGGTCTGGCAGCCAAAAACATTCAGTACTTC. Its translation: CASSYSGTGGLAAKNIQYF.

Remarks on this clonotype: No conserved phenylalanine or tryptophan ends this CDR3, so it is likely a read error. The V gene is TRBV11-2, the J gene TRBJ2-1; 7 bases are a match to TRBD2. Germline values: CDR1 SGHAT, CDR2 FQNNGV. This CDR3 has 17 amino acids. The CDR3 sequence is CAGRLIARTRGHNEQFY. The CDR3 nucleotides are TGTGCCGGCAGACTAATCGCCCGGACTAGAGGTCATAATGAGCAGTTCTAC.

This clonotype has at least ten counts. V usage is TRBV5-1 and J usage is TRBJ1-4, with TRBD1 matching over 7 bases. The CDR3 consists of 14 residues. The V gene's germline CDR1 is SGHRS and CDR2 YFSETQ. V trimming: 5 bases; J trimming: 3 bases; junction bases outside the gene matches: 4. The CDR3 region has the DNA TGCGCCAGCAGGGGGACAGTAGCTAATGAAAAACTGTTTTTT. It yields the protein CASRGTVANEKLFF. Using reference TRBV5-1 and TRBJ1-4 for the parts outside the CDR3, the full variable domain is KAGVTQTPRYLIKTRGQQVTLSCSPISGHRSVSWYQQTPGQGLQFLFEYFSETQRNKGNFPGRFSGRQFSNSRSEMNVSTLELGDSALYLCASRGTVANEKLFFGSGTQLSVL.

Comments on this clonotype: Given the absence of the conserved phenylalanine or tryptophan at the CDR3 end, a read error is likely. This chain joins TRBV5-4 and TRBJ1-4; D is uncertain. CDR3 length: 15 amino acids. In germline, CDR1 is SGHNT, CDR2 YYREEE (reference sequence). The CDR3 sequence: CASSRGGGVGENLFS. CDR3 bases: TGTGCCAGCAGCCGGGGAGGAGGAGTGGGAGAAAATCTGTTTTCT.

The gene calls are TRBV6-6 and TRBJ2-3; 9 bases match TRBD1. Losses at the gene ends were 10 bases for V and 2 bases for J; bases not matched to a gene: 10. The V gene's germline CDR1 is MNHNY and CDR2 SVGAGI (reference sequence). This CDR3 is 15 amino acids long. DNA for the CDR3: TGTGCCATGAGCCGTGGACAGGGGAACACAGATACGCAGTATTTT. Encoded protein: CAMSRGQGNTDTQYF.

Points on this clonotype: Its ends do not fully match the called genes, so a read error is possible. The V call is TRBV12-5, the J call TRBJ2-1, with a weak D call TRBD2 (7 bases). CDR1 and CDR2 (germline): LGHNT, FRNRAP. This CDR3 is 15 amino acids long. CDR3 bases: TGTGCTAGTGATTTGAGGGGGGGGGACTACAATGAGCAATTCTTC. This sequence encodes CASDLRGGDYNEQFF.

By frequency in the sample, this clonotype is medium-sized. This chain uses TRBV11-2 with TRBJ2-5, with D unresolved. This CDR3 is built from 13 residues. CDR1 and CDR2 from the germline V gene are SGHAT and FQNNGV. V was clipped by 5 bases and J by 3 bases, with 10 bases between them. CDR3 bases: TGTGCCAGCAGCGCCGGGCCGGAAGAGACCCAGTACTTC. Its protein is CASSAGPEETQYF.

This clonotype occurred once. An end of the junction does not agree with germline; a read error may underlie this. V usage is TRBV6-5 and J usage is TRBJ1-1; D perhaps matches TRBD1 (6 bases). This CDR3 contains 14 residues. Germline lookup yields CDR1 MNHEY and CDR2 SVGAGI. CDR3 in amino acids: CGSSSMGRDTEVFF. The CDR3 DNA follows: TGTGGCAGCAGCAGCATGGGACGGGACACTGAAGTTTTCTTT.

The rearrangement uses TRBV2 and TRBJ1-6, with 8 bases aligning to TRBD1. The CDR3 totals 16 residues. V was pared by 1 base and J by 10 bases, with 9 bases of the junction left unmatched. The germline V gene has CDR1 SNHLY and CDR2 FYNNEI. CDR3 nucleotide sequence: TGTGCCAGCAGTGAAGTGTACAGGGGGGCTGGATCACCCCTCCACTTT. The encoded protein is CASSEVYRGAGSPLHF.

Of note for this clonotype: A read error may account for a junction end that differs from germline. This sequence joins TRBV11-3 and TRBJ2-3; D is undetermined. The CDR3 is 14 amino acids. Germline V gene data show CDR1 as SGHNT and CDR2 as YENEEA. CDR3 DNA: TGTGCCAGGAGCCCAAGTCAGGATACAGATACGCAGTACTTT. Its protein is CARSPSQDTDTQYF. The full variable domain, rest sourced from reference TRBV11-3 and TRBJ2-3, is EAGVVQSPRYKIIEKKQPVAFWCNPISGHNTLYWYLQNLGQGPELLIRYENEEAVDDSQLPKDRFSAERLKGVDSTLKIQPAELGDSAVYLCARSPSQDTDTQYFGPGTRLTVL.

Points on this clonotype: The junction shows a germline mismatch at one end, possibly a read error. The chain uses TRBV6-1 and TRBJ2-2; D is ambiguous. Germline-derived CDR1 and CDR2 are MNHNS and SASEGT. This CDR3 is 12 amino acids long. DNA of the CDR3: TGTGCCAGCAGTGTACGCACCAGGGAGCTGTTTTTT. Protein: CASSVRTRELFF.

Regarding this clonotype: This may come from a read error, since a much larger clone is one base off. V usage is TRBV20-1 and J usage is TRBJ2-2, with D possibly matching TRBD1 (7 bases). CDR3 length equals 15 residues. Germline V lookup: CDR1 DFQATT, CDR2 SNEGSKA (reference sequence). For the CDR3, the DNA is TGCAGTGCCACGCGACAGGGATCGAACACCGGGGGGCTGTTTTTT. It yields the protein CSATRQGSNTGGLFF.

Of note for this clonotype: A much larger clone lies a single base off, so this may be a read error. The conserved closing phenylalanine or tryptophan is absent in this CDR3, likely reflecting a read error. This chain links TRBV12-3 or TRBV12-4 with TRBJ2-7; TRBD2 might be the D (6 bases). The CDR3 covers 12 residues. Trimming cost V 6 bases and J 7 bases, with 13 bases left between them. The CDR3 spells CASSPFRGEQYY. DNA of the CDR3: TGTGCCAGCAGCCCTTTTCGGGGGGAGCAGTACTAC.

As concerns this clonotype: One end of the junction does not line up with germline, which may come from a read error. The V and J genes are TRBV11-2 and TRBJ2-5; D possibly matches TRBD1 or TRBD2 (6 bases each). The CDR3 covers 15 residues. In germline, CDR1 is SGHAT, CDR2 FQNNGV. The CDR3 loop is CTSSLRQAEGETQYF. The CDR3 nucleotides are TGCACCAGCAGCCTGAGACAGGCGGAGGGGGAGACCCAGTACTTC. The variable domain in full, completed from reference TRBV11-2 and TRBJ2-5, reads EAGVAQSPRYKIIEKRQSVAFWCNPISGHATLYWYQQILGQGPKLLIQFQNNGVVDDSQLPKDRFSAERLKGVDSTLKIQPAKLEDSAVYLCTSSLRQAEGETQYFGPGTRLLVL.

A note on this clonotype: With a much larger clone just one base away, this may be a read error. The chain uses TRBV20-1 and TRBJ2-5; no clear D gene. Germline loops: CDR1 DFQATT, CDR2 SNEGSKA (reference sequence). The CDR3 length is 14 residues. The CDR3 bases are TGCAGTGCTAGAGAGTCTAAGAAGCAAGATACCCAGTACTTC. This sequence encodes CSARESKKQDTQYF.

This sequence joins TRBV29-1 and TRBJ2-3; no firm D call. The germline V gene encodes CDR1 SQVTM and CDR2 ANQGSEA. The germline V and J ends were trimmed by 6 bases and 0 bases, with 13 bases remaining between them. This CDR3 region has 14 residues. The CDR3: CSVNMDASTDTQYF. The CDR3 DNA reads as TGCAGCGTCAATATGGACGCAAGCACAGATACGCAGTATTTT.

In regard to this clonotype: Compared with germline, one end of the junction differs, possibly owing to a read error. CDR3 sequence: CASSVQMNTKAIF. CDR3 nucleotide sequence: TGTGCCAGCAGCGTACAGATGAACACTAAAGCTATCTTT. The rearrangement links TRBV7-9 to TRBJ1-1; D gene unclear. From germline, CDR1 is SEHNR and CDR2 FQNEAQ (reference sequence). The CDR3 sequence is 13 residues long.

Worth noting for this clonotype: Because it lacks the conserved phenylalanine or tryptophan at the end, this CDR3 is likely a read error. Because the CDR3's place on the DNA is in doubt, the DNA is left out and the CDR3 is given as listed by TCRdb. The chain recombines TRBV11-2 with TRBJ2-1; the D call of TRBD2 is as the table states it, not checked on the DNA. CDR1 SGHAT and CDR2 FQNNGV come from the germline V gene. The CDR3 is 12 amino acids long, termini counted. This chain's CDR3 is CASSSLAGEGFL.

A word on this clonotype: An end of the junction does not agree with germline; a read error may underlie this. This rearrangement joins TRBV11-3 to TRBJ2-5; D is uncertain. This CDR3 region has 13 residues. Per the germline V gene, CDR1 is SGHNT and CDR2 is YENEEA. The CDR3 loop reads CASSLPPQGTQYF. In DNA form, the CDR3 reads TGTGCCAGCAGCTTACCACCGCAAGGGACCCAGTACTTC.

Comments on this clonotype: The final CDR3 position lacks the conserved phenylalanine or tryptophan, pointing to a likely read error. The rearrangement uses TRBV5-4 and TRBJ1-6; D ambiguous. The V gene's germline CDR1 is SGHNT and CDR2 YYREEE (reference sequence). V was trimmed by 4 bases and J by 10 bases, leaving 15 bases between them. This CDR3 is 14 amino acids long. DNA for the CDR3: TGTGCCAGCAGCCCCGACTTGGGGTTCTCACCCCTCCACTAT. It is translated as CASSPDLGFSPLHY.

The chain combines TRBV4-2 with TRBJ2-3, with 10 positions matching TRBD2. The J segment lost 8 bases and the V segment lost 1 base, leaving 12 bases of the junction unmatched. The CDR3 is made up of 17 amino acids. CDR1 and CDR2 from the germline V gene are LGHNA and YNFKEQ. In nucleotides, the CDR3 is TGTGCCAGCAGCCAAGCTACTAGCGGGGAGGGGGCAGTTACGCAGTATTTT. Protein sequence: CASSQATSGEGAVTQYF.

To note about this clonotype: This may arise from a read error, as a much more abundant clone is one base away. This sequence joins TRBV6-6 and TRBJ1-3; D call uncertain. This CDR3 has 13 residues. From germline, CDR1 is MNHNY and CDR2 SVGAGI (reference sequence). The CDR3: CAGSAHEESTIFF. CDR3 in DNA: TGTGCCGGCAGTGCTCACGAGGAGAGTACCATATTTTTT.

The table lists this clonotype with a few counts. The V and J genes are TRBV20-1 and TRBJ2-5, with D perhaps matching TRBD2 (7 bases). This CDR3 is 14 amino acids long. From germline, CDR1 is DFQATT and CDR2 SNEGSKA (reference sequence). V was clipped by 2 bases and J by 1 base, with 11 bases between them. The DNA for the CDR3 is TGCAGTGCTAGAAAGGGGGGGGTCCAAGAGACCCAGTACTTC. This encodes CSARKGGVQETQYF.

In this sample, this clonotype turned up a few times. A much more abundant neighbour one base away suggests this may be a read error. The rearrangement uses TRBV6-5 and TRBJ2-7, with TRBD1 matching 9 bases. From germline, CDR1 is MNHEY and CDR2 SVGAGI. CDR3 length equals 12 residues. CDR3 region: CASGNTGGERYF. DNA of the CDR3: TGTGCCAGCGGGAATACAGGGGGCGAGCGGTACTTC.